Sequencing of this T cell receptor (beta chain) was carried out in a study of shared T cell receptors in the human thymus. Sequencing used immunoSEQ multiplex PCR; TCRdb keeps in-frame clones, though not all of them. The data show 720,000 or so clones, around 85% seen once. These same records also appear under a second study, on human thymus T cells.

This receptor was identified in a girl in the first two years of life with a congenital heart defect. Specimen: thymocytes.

Written as DNA, the CDR3 is TGTGCCATCAGTGGCCGGGACAAGGGCACTAATGAAAAACTGTTTTTT. It encodes CAISGRDKGTNEKLFF. The chain joins TRBV10-3 to TRBJ1-4; a possible D gene is TRBD1 (6 bases). Germline values: CDR1 ENHRY, CDR2 SYGVKD. The CDR3 runs 16 residues. The V end lost 4 bases, the J end lost 2 bases, and 14 bases lay between the germline ends.